This T cell receptor beta chain was captured in a study of blood T cell repertoires in COVID-19. Study context: Sites across the United States, Italy and Spain contributed samples from acute and convalescent COVID-19.

This CDR3 comprises 14 residues. V was shortened by 2 bases and J by 5 bases, with 13 bases between the two germline ends. Germline V gene lookup returns CDR1 MNHEY and CDR2 SVGEGT. The data were produced by immunoSEQ multiplex PCR, yet TCRdb's version contains in-frame clones alone and is incomplete. Of about 170,000 clones listed, under 90% were seen once; the top ten hold 2% to 2.5%. This clonotype was sampled from a woman older than 75 with acute or convalescent COVID-19. The sample comprised peripheral blood. The V and J genes are TRBV6-2 or TRBV6-3 and TRBJ2-7; D remains unclear. The CDR3 spells CASSYNRADDEQYF. CDR3 DNA: TGTGCCAGCAGTTACAACCGAGCCGATGACGAGCAGTACTTC.